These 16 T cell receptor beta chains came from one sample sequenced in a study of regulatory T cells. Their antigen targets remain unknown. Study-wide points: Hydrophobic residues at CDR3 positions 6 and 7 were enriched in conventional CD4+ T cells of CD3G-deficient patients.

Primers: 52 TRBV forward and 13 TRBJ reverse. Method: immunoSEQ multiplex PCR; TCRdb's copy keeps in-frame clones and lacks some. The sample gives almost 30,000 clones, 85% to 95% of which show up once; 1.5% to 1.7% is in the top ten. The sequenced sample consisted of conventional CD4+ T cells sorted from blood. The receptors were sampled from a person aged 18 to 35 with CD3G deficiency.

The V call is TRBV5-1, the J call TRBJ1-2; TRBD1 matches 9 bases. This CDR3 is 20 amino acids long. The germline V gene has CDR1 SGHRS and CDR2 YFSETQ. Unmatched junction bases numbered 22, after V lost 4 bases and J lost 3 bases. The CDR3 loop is CASSVPPTGTGLGGDYGYTF. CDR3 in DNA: TGCGCCAGCAGCGTCCCCCCCACCGGGACAGGGCTTGGTGGTGACTATGGCTACACCTTC. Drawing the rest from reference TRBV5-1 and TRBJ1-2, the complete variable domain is KAGVTQTPRYLIKTRGQQVTLSCSPISGHRSVSWYQQTPGQGLQFLFEYFSETQRNKGNFPGRFSGRQFSNSRSEMNVSTLELGDSALYLCASSVPPTGTGLGGDYGYTFGSGTRLTVV.

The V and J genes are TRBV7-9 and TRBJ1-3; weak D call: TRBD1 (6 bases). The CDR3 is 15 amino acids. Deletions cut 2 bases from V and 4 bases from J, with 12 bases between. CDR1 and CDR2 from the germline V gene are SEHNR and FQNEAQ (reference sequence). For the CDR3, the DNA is TGTGCCAGCAGCTTAACCACAGGGCACGGAAACACCATATATTTT. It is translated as CASSLTTGHGNTIYF.

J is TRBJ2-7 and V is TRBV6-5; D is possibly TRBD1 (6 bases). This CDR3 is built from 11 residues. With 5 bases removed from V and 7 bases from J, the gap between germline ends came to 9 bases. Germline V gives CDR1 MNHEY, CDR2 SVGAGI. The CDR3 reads CASSQGGEQYF. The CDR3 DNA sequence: TGTGCCAGCAGTCAAGGGGGAGAGCAGTACTTC.

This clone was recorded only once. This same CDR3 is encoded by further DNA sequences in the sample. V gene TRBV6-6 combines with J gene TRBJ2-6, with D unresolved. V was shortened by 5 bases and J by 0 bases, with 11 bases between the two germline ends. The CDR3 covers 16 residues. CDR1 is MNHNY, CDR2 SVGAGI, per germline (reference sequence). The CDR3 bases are TGTGCCAGCAGTCCAATGACCCGCTCTGGGGCCAACGTCCTGACTTTC. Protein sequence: CASSPMTRSGANVLTF.

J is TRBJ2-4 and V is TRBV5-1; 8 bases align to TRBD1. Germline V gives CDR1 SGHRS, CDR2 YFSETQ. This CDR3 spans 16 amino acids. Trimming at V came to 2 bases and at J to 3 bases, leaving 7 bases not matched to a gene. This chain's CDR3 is CASSLNPTGGKNIQYF. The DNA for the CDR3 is TGCGCCAGCAGCTTAAACCCTACAGGGGGCAAAAACATTCAGTACTTC.

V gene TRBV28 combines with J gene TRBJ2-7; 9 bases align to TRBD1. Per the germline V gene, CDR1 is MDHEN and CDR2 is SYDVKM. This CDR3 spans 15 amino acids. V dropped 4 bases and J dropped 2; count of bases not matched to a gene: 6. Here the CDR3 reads CASSSRDRAPYEQYF. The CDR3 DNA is TGTGCCAGCAGTTCCCGGGACAGGGCCCCCTACGAGCAGTACTTC.

DNA of the CDR3: TGCGCCAGCAGCTTGCAGGGCACCGGGGAGCTGTTTTTT. Protein product: CASSLQGTGELFF. V and J are TRBV5-1 and TRBJ2-2, with D possibly being TRBD1 (5 bases). This CDR3 region has 13 residues. The V end was cut by 1 base, the J end by 4 bases, with 5 bases between. The germline CDR1 and CDR2 sequences are SGHRS and YFSETQ.

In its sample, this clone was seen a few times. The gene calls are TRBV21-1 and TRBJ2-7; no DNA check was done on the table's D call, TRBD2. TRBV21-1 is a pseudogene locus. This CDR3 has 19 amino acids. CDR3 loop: CASSTYLSPEGIVNHEQYF. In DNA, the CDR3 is TGTGCCAGCAGCACATACCTTAGCCCAGAGGGAATTGTTAACCACGAGCAGTACTTC.

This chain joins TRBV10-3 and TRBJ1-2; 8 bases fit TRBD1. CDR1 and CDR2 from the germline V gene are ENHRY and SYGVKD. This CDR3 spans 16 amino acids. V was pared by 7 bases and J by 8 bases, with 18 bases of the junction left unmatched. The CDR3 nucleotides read TGTGCCATCAATAGGGGACCGGACAGGGCCTTAAGCGGCTACACCTTC. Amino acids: CAINRGPDRALSGYTF.

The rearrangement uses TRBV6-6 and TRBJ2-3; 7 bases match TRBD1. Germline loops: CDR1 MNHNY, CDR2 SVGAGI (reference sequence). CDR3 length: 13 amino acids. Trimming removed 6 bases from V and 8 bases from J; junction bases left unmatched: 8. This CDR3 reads CASREGAGVTQYF. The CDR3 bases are TGTGCCAGCAGAGAGGGGGCAGGTGTTACGCAGTATTTT.

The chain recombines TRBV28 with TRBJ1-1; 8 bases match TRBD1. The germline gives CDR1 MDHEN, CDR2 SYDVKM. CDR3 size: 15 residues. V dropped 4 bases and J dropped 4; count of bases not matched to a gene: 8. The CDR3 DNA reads TGTGCCAGCAGTTCAGGGCAGGGGGCTGGCACTGAAGCTTTCTTT. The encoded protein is CASSSGQGAGTEAFF.

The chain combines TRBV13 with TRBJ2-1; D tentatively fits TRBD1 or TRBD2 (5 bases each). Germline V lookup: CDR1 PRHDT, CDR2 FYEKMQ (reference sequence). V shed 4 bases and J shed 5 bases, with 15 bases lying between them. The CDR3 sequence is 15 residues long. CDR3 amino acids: CASSSSLGGHNEQFF. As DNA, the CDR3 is TGTGCCAGCAGCTCGTCCCTTGGGGGTCACAATGAGCAGTTCTTC.

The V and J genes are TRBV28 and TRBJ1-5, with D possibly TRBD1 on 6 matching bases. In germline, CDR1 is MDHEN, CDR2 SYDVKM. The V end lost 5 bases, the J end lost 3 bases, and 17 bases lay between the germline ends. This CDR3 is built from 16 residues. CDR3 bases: TGTGCCAGCAGTACTTGGGGCGGGGGACACAATCAGCCCCAGCATTTT. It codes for CASSTWGGGHNQPQHF.

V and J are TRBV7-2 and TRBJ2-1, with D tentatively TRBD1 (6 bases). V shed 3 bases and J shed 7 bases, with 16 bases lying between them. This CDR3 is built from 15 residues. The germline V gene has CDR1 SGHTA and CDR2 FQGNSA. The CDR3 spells CASSFLGQGKNEQFF. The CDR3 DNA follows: TGTGCCAGCAGCTTTTTGGGGCAGGGGAAAAATGAGCAGTTCTTC.

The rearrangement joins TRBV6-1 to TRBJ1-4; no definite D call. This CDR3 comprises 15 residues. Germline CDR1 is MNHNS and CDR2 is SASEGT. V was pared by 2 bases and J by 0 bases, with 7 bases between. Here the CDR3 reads CASSETTATNEKLFF. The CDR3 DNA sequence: TGTGCCAGCAGTGAAACGACGGCAACTAATGAAAAACTGTTTTTT.

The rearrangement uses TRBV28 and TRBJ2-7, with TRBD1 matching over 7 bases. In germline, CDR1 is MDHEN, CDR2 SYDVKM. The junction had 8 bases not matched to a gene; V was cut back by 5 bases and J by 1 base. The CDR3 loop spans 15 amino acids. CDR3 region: CASSITGTASYEQYF. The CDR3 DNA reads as TGTGCCAGCAGTATTACCGGGACAGCTTCCTACGAGCAGTACTTC.